This paragraph covers one TCR beta chain sequence. Antigen unknown. V shed 5 bases and J shed 2 bases, with 24 bases lying between them. CDR3 length equals 18 residues. Germline V gene lookup returns CDR1 MGHDK and CDR2 SYGVNS. The sample comes from a study of cytomegalovirus exposure and HLA in healthy donors. Study results and caveats: For most TCR sequences rarity was the rule, although some public TCRs occurred in many donors. Reportedly, HLA-A and HLA-B alleles of most subjects were accurately predicted from TCR beta.

The PCR used 60 Vbeta and 13 Jbeta primers. Clones were read by immunoSEQ multiplex PCR, and TCRdb kept only the in-frame ones, dropping some. The data hold around 120,000 clones, with 60% to 85% observed a single time. The genes are TRBV25-1 and TRBJ2-5, with a tentative D call TRBD2 (5 bases). Sequenced material: PBMCs. The receptor comes from a man aged 25-40 years in good health and CMV-seronegative. The CDR3, as DNA: TGTGCCAGCAGTAAAAACCCGGGGATCCCAGATCTACAAGAGACCCAGTACTTC. This encodes CASSKNPGIPDLQETQYF.